The TCR beta chain described here comes from a study of cytomegalovirus exposure and HLA in healthy donors. Study-wide context: Among some 400 genotyped donors, about 83% fell in the Caucasian-associated ancestry cluster.

Broader study findings: Trimming of TCR beta V- and J-genes showed a link, identified in a later analysis, to a missense DCLRE1C variant. CMV serostatus stood as the only immune exposure information on hand.

Comments on this clone: Its antigen is unknown.

The primer mix had 60 Vbeta and 13 Jbeta primers. Here immunoSEQ multiplex PCR was the method, and the copy in TCRdb shows in-frame clones only, minus some. The sample holds 150,000 to 180,000 clones, 60% to 80% seen once. The receptor was derived from a man between 25 and 39 years old in good health and CMV-seropositive. The sequenced sample consisted of PBMCs.

The CDR3 DNA sequence: TGTGCCAGCAGCGTAGCCTCCCATACAGGATACTCCTACAATGAGCAGTTCTTC. Translating gives CASSVASHTGYSYNEQFF. The chain recombines TRBV9 with TRBJ2-1; possible D gene TRBD1, 5 bases. Trimming took 0 bases from V and 0 from J, leaving 16 bases between them. The CDR3 has 18 amino acids. CDR1 and CDR2 from the germline V gene are SGDLS and YYNGEE.